This T cell receptor beta chain was retrieved from a study of PD-1 blockade in classical Hodgkin lymphoma. The repertoire was sequenced with immunoSEQ multiplex PCR; TCRdb's copy has only in-frame clones and lacks some. The table lists approximately 24,000 clones, approximately 79% of them singletons. CDR1 and CDR2 (germline): SGHRS, YFSETQ. CDR3 length: 16 amino acids. V lost 0 bases to trimming and J lost 3 bases; unmatched junction nucleotides: 8. Noted time point: cycle 4 day 1 (C4D1), after more than five weeks of nivolumab. In every patient, relapse followed autologous stem cell transplantation, while exposure to brentuximab vedotin differed.

J is TRBJ2-5 and V is TRBV5-1; 7 bases agree with TRBD2. The material was peripheral blood mononuclear cells (PBMCs), obtained before the fourth cycle of nivolumab. The sequence was collected from a human donor with classical Hodgkin lymphoma. CDR3 coding DNA: TGCGCCAGCAGCTTGGCTGGGCGGGAGTGGGAAGAGACCCAGTACTTC. Translation gives CASSLAGREWEETQYF.